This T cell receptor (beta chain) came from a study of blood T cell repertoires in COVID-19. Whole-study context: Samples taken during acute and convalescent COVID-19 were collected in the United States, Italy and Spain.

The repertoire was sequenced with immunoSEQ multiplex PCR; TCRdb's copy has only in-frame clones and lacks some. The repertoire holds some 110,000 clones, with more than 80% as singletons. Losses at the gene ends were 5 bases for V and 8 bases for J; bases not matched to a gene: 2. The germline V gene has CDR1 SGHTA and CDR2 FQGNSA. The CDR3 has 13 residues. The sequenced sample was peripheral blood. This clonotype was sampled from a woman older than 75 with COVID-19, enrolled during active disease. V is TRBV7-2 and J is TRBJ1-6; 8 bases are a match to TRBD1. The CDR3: CASSLTGDSPLHF. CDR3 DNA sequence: TGTGCCAGCAGCCTGACAGGGGATTCACCCCTCCACTTT.